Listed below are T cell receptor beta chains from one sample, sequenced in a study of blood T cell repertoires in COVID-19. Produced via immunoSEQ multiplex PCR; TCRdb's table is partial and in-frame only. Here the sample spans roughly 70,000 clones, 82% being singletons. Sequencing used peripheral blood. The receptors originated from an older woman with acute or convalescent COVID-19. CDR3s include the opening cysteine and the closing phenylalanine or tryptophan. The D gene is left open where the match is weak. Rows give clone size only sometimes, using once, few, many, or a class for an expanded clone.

CASSVASQGYEQFF,TGTGCCAGCAGCGTAGCATCCCAGGGGTATGAGCAGTTCTTC,-,few,TRBJ2-1,TRBV9
CASSVVLSDTQAFF,TGTGCCAGCAGCGTAGTATTATCCGACACCCAAGCTTTCTTT,-,-,TRBJ1-1,TRBV9
CSVGQGGTEAFF,TGCAGCGTGGGACAGGGTGGCACTGAAGCTTTCTTT,TRBD1,once,TRBJ1-1,TRBV29-1
CASSYTKGRTSAYYEQYF,TGTGCCAGCAGCTACACCAAGGGTCGGACTAGCGCATACTACGAGCAGTACTTC,TRBD2,-,TRBJ2-7,TRBV11-2
CASSSRSGLAGVEQFF,TGTGCCAGCAGTTCGCGATCGGGACTAGCGGGGGTTGAACAGTTCTTC,TRBD2,-,TRBJ2-1,TRBV6-5
CASSTAGSYEQYF,TGTGCCAGCAGTACAGCGGGCTCCTACGAGCAGTACTTC,-,-,TRBJ2-7,TRBV5-5
CSVDSRDYGYTF,TGCAGCGTTGATAGCAGGGACTATGGCTACACCTTC,-,-,TRBJ1-2,TRBV29-1
CASSVTALDTDTQYF,TGTGCCAGCAGCGTTACAGCTCTTGACACAGATACGCAGTATTTT,-,once,TRBJ2-3,TRBV6-4
CASSIDRFGRGGYTF,TGTGCCAGTAGTATAGATCGTTTTGGGCGGGGTGGCTACACCTTC,-,-,TRBJ1-2,TRBV19
CASSSGVALGYTF,TGTGCCAGCTCCTCAGGGGTTGCTCTTGGCTACACCTTC,-,-,TRBJ1-2,TRBV27
CASSKTGVQFF,TGTGCCAGCAGCAAGACAGGGGTACAGTTCTTC,TRBD1,few,TRBJ2-1,TRBV5-4
CASSPPRRLKTSPLHF,TGTGCCAGCAGCCCACCGCGCCGCCTGAAAACGTCACCCCTCCACTTT,-,-,TRBJ1-6,TRBV7-2
CASSLDIQGPRYEQYF,TGTGCCAGCAGCTTAGATATCCAGGGGCCTAGGTACGAGCAGTACTTC,-,-,TRBJ2-7,TRBV7-6
CASSPFGTPYYEQYF,TGTGCCAGCAGCCCGTTCGGGACACCTTACTACGAGCAGTACTTC,-,-,TRBJ2-7,TRBV11-2
CASSADRGNTIYF,TGTGCCAGCAGCGCTGACAGGGGAAACACCATATATTTT,-,-,TRBJ1-3,TRBV2
CATSTGLAGTEQYF,TGTGCCACCAGTACGGGACTAGCGGGAACCGAGCAGTACTTC,TRBD2,-,TRBJ2-7,TRBV15
CASSLGAGGHNEQFF,TGTGCCAGCAGCTTGGGAGCGGGGGGACACAATGAGCAGTTCTTC,TRBD2,-,TRBJ2-1,TRBV11-3
CASSLAEGSYEQYF,TGTGCCAGCAGCTTAGCGGAGGGGTCCTACGAGCAGTACTTC,-,once,TRBJ2-7,TRBV7-6
CASSHRAGGFWNEQFF,TGTGCCAGCAGCCATAGGGCGGGAGGTTTTTGGAATGAGCAGTTCTTC,TRBD2,-,TRBJ2-1,TRBV3-1/TRBV3-2
CASSNFLDSPLHF,TGTGCCAGCAGCAACTTTTTGGATTCACCCCTCCACTTT,-,-,TRBJ1-6,TRBV5-6
CASRDDRSQETQYF,TGTGCCAGCAGGGACGACAGGAGCCAAGAGACCCAGTACTTC,-,-,TRBJ2-5,TRBV2
CASSRAGNTDTQYF,TGTGCCAGCAGCCGGGCGGGCAACACAGATACGCAGTATTTT,-,-,TRBJ2-3,TRBV7-8
CASSFGQGPPLGEQYF,TGTGCCAGTAGTTTCGGACAGGGGCCCCCCTTAGGCGAGCAGTACTTC,TRBD1,few,TRBJ2-7,TRBV19
CASSYYPRGEKLFF,TGTGCCAGCAGTTACTATCCCCGGGGGGAAAAACTGTTTTTT,-,-,TRBJ1-4,TRBV6-5
CASSLWRGMSDRVYEQYF,TGTGCCAGCAGTTTATGGAGGGGTATGTCGGACAGGGTCTACGAGCAGTACTTC,TRBD1,-,TRBJ2-7,TRBV27
CASSISGGNYGYTF,TGTGCCAGTAGTATATCGGGCGGGAACTATGGCTACACCTTC,-,-,TRBJ1-2,TRBV19
CSVLQFSTDTQYF,TGCAGCGTTTTACAGTTTAGCACAGATACGCAGTATTTT,-,-,TRBJ2-3,TRBV29-1
CASSYPPTSGYEQFF,TGTGCCAGCAGTTACCCACCGACTAGTGGGTATGAGCAGTTCTTC,-,-,TRBJ2-1,TRBV6-6
CASSPGTGHNQPQHF,TGTGCCAGCAGCCCCGGGACAGGTCACAATCAGCCCCAGCATTTT,TRBD1,-,TRBJ1-5,TRBV7-2
CASSPGQQVGYTF,TGTGCCAGCTCACCGGGACAACAAGTTGGCTACACCTTC,-,-,TRBJ1-2,TRBV18
CASRPPSTGELFF,TGTGCCAGCAGACCTCCTAGCACCGGGGAGCTGTTTTTT,-,-,TRBJ2-2,TRBV18
CASSHLFGGQGRRRGTEAFF,TGTGCCAGCAGCCATCTGTTTGGGGGACAGGGGAGGCGGAGGGGCACTGAAGCTTTCTTT,TRBD1,-,TRBJ1-1,TRBV4-2
CASSLGRGGKLFF,TGTGCCAGCAGCTTAGGTAGGGGAGGAAAACTGTTTTTT,-,-,TRBJ1-4,TRBV13
CASIMGQSYEQYF,TGTGCCAGCATCATGGGACAGTCCTACGAGCAGTACTTC,TRBD1,-,TRBJ2-7,TRBV6-5
CASKNLGSGEQFF,TGCGCCAGCAAAAATCTTGGTAGCGGTGAGCAGTTCTTC,-,-,TRBJ2-1,TRBV4-1
CASSVRDRGGESNQPQHF,TGTGCCAGCAGCGTAAGGGACAGGGGAGGGGAGAGCAATCAGCCCCAGCATTTT,TRBD1,-,TRBJ1-5,TRBV9
CASSGTGEEGDGYTF,TGTGCCAGCAGCGGAACAGGGGAGGAGGGGGATGGCTACACCTTC,TRBD1,once,TRBJ1-2,TRBV9
CASSLSGGGAVNNEQFF,TGTGCCAGCAGCTTGTCGGGCGGGGGGGCTGTCAACAATGAGCAGTTCTTC,TRBD2,-,TRBJ2-1,TRBV5-6
CASSYSVGQGRAYNEQFF,TGTGCCAGCAGTTACTCGGTCGGACAGGGTAGGGCATACAATGAGCAGTTCTTC,TRBD1,-,TRBJ2-1,TRBV6-2/TRBV6-3
CATSRGTGGYQPQHF,TGTGCCACCAGCAGAGGGACAGGGGGCTATCAGCCCCAGCATTTT,TRBD1,-,TRBJ1-5,TRBV15
CATSSRDTQYF,TGTGCCACCAGCAGCAGAGATACGCAGTATTTT,-,once,TRBJ2-3,TRBV15
CASSLYTRPRTVNTEAFF,TGTGCCAGCAGCTTATATACTCGCCCCCGGACAGTGAACACTGAAGCTTTCTTT,-,-,TRBJ1-1,TRBV7-8
CASSVVEGGIGYTF,TGTGCCAGCAGCGTAGTTGAGGGAGGAATTGGCTACACCTTC,-,once,TRBJ1-2,TRBV9
CASSVRPQGREQPQHF,TGTGCCAGTAGTGTAAGACCCCAGGGTAGGGAACAGCCCCAGCATTTT,-,-,TRBJ1-5,TRBV19
CASSLEALMNTEAFF,TGCGCCAGCAGCTTGGAAGCGCTTATGAACACTGAAGCTTTCTTT,-,-,TRBJ1-1,TRBV5-1
CASSTRLTGLGYTF,TGTGCCAGCAGCACCCGTTTGACAGGGCTAGGCTACACCTTC,TRBD1,-,TRBJ1-2,TRBV11-3
CAWRRDRWERGIYF,TGTGCCTGGAGGAGGGACAGGTGGGAGAGAGGCATATATTTT,TRBD1,-,TRBJ1-3,TRBV30
CASSEAAGQPYNEQFF,TGTGCCAGCAGTGAAGCAGCAGGGCAGCCCTACAATGAGCAGTTCTTC,-,-,TRBJ2-1,TRBV6-1
CASSLAGGLNTEAFF,TGTGCCAGCAGCTTAGCGGGGGGTTTGAACACTGAAGCTTTCTTT,-,-,TRBJ1-1,TRBV9
CASSYGQGLSEDEQFF,TGTGCCAGCAGCTACGGACAAGGACTATCCGAGGATGAGCAGTTCTTC,-,-,TRBJ2-1,TRBV5-8
CASSHYRTGTTEKLFF,TGTGCCAGCAGCCACTATAGGACAGGGACGACTGAAAAACTGTTTTTT,TRBD1,-,TRBJ1-4,TRBV5-8
CASSLVGGETEAFF,TGCGCCAGCAGCTTGGTAGGGGGTGAAACTGAAGCTTTCTTT,-,-,TRBJ1-1,TRBV5-1
CASSADRQGVAYGYTF,TGTGCCAGCAGCGCAGACAGACAGGGGGTGGCCTATGGCTACACCTTC,TRBD1,-,TRBJ1-2,TRBV9
CASISSGGPTGELFF,TGTGCCAGCATCTCTAGCGGGGGGCCTACCGGGGAGCTGTTTTTT,TRBD2,once,TRBJ2-2,TRBV3-1/TRBV3-2
CASSPGTVSNQPQHF,TGCGCCAGCAGCCCCGGGACAGTTAGCAATCAGCCCCAGCATTTT,TRBD1,-,TRBJ1-5,TRBV4-1